This T cell receptor (beta chain) was retrieved from a study of human T cells and chemical hapten exposure (dated by TCRdb to the early 2020s). In the study overall: For sensitization, 2% DPC in acetone was applied to an approximately 2 cm by approximately 2 cm area of upper inner arm skin. The patient cohort, mostly female, included alopecia areata with under or over 50% scalp involvement, alopecia totalis and alopecia universalis. Blood for TCR sequencing was provided by twenty-nine alopecia patients at one to four time points (pre-sensitization, 2, 6 and 24 weeks). Patch tests used Finn chambers with 0.01% DPC on the upper back, scored after 6 days by International Contact Dermatitis Research Group standards. Patient blood was sampled pre-sensitization (week 0) and at 2, 6 and about 24 weeks after DPC sensitization. In alopecia patients, the study followed how the peripheral blood TCR repertoire changed in vivo over primary and secondary sensitization to diphenylcyclopropenone (DPC), a hapten. Libraries were pooled for sequencing, and per-sample TCR yields varied mainly because of small differences in library volumes within the pool. Throughout the approximately 24-week study period, patients were also given weekly therapeutic DPC doses on the scalp.

The label giving this sample's time point can be read as: patch test 2, 6 weeks after DPC sensitization. The sample's treatment or condition label, decoded: therapeutic diphenylcyclopropenone sensitization with weekly scalp DPC. At each patch-test visit, blood was drawn before the patch test was applied. Eligible patients were aged 18 to 70, diagnosed with alopecia, deemed suitable for DPC therapy, and excluded if pregnant. Total RNA was isolated from unfractionated whole blood collected in Tempus Blood RNA tubes. The CDR3 measures 14 amino acids from cysteine to phenylalanine. Only the CDR3 DNA is retained, 42 bases long and in frame from the first base. Sequences MDHEN (CDR1) and SYDVKM (CDR2) are obtained from the germline V gene. From V the trimming removes 5 bases and from J it removes 8 bases, while the gene matches leave 6 bases of the junction unaccounted for. Libraries were made using RACE. The instrument given in TCRdb is NextSeq 500. During library preparation, unique molecular identifiers were attached to individual cDNA molecules so that TCRs could be counted in a quantitative, reproducible way. For every blood RNA sample, sequencing covered both the TCR alpha and TCR beta chains. The original methods were these. Samples had a median of approximately 93,000 TCRs, with a range from about 23,224 to 750,000. The Decombinator software suite was used to annotate the V, J and CDR3 of the TCR reads. For PS versus PT1 abundance plots, all samples were subsampled to the same number of TCRs (28,000). Expanded TCRs were defined as absent before sensitization and observed at least eight times at the 2-week time point. TCRdb handled the public reads itself, with Q25 trimming in fastp and clone calling in MiXCR, and kept productive beta chains. Rows with a matching CDR3 protein are joined into one entry that keeps the most common DNA and genes. TCRdb, not the authors, supplied the V and J calls. This sample lists some 89,000 distinct CDR3 sequences; more than 8.5% were detected once. The ten largest clones add up to 2.5% of the sample.

As concerns this clonotype: It lacks a known antigen. The sample holds no much larger clone one base away, and base qualities are not on file.

Findings and caveats that apply to the study as a whole: Significantly more large CDR3 similarity clusters were formed by expanded TCRs than by pre-sensitization or healthy control sets, consistent with antigen-driven responses. A positive correlation was found between the number of PT1 expanded TCRs and patch test score, with significance reached at thresholds 8, 16 and 32 but not 4. Because every patient had alopecia, a presumed autoimmune disease, the patients' immune response might differ from that of healthy individuals. Repeated subsampling changed both the strength of the expansion versus patch-test correlation and the threshold at which the correlation became significant. The number of TCRs above 1 in 1000 frequency did not change with DPC sensitization; there was no evidence of global repertoire structure alterations.

The V and J segments used are TRBV28 and TRBJ1-2; 12 of the junction bases match TRBD1. Sequenced material: whole blood, taken in connection with sensitization to the hapten diphenylcyclopropenone (DPC). The TCR comes from a woman in her thirties with alopecia areata. Some clones in this sample may be carry-over from other donors' samples. In nucleotides, the sequence is TGTGCCAGCAGTACGGGACAGGGGGCGAAAGGCTACACCTTC. This gives the protein CASSTGQGAKGYTF.